The entry below describes one TCR beta chain. Clones were sequenced by immunoSEQ multiplex PCR, and TCRdb holds only the in-frame ones, with some missing. The sample has 300,000 or so clones, around 87% seen once. The entry originates in a study of blood T cell repertoires in COVID-19. This TCR was recovered from a man between 70 and 80 years old with acute or convalescent COVID-19. Sequenced sample: peripheral blood.

The CDR3 spells CASSGRTGLASTGELFF. The CDR3 DNA reads TGTGCCAGCAGTGGCAGAACGGGACTAGCGAGCACCGGGGAGCTGTTTTTT. The chain links TRBV6-1 to TRBJ2-2; 10 bases line up with TRBD2. Germline assignment: CDR1 MNHNS and CDR2 SASEGT. The V segment lost 4 bases and the J segment 4 bases; nucleotides outside the gene matches: 9. This CDR3 spans 17 amino acids.